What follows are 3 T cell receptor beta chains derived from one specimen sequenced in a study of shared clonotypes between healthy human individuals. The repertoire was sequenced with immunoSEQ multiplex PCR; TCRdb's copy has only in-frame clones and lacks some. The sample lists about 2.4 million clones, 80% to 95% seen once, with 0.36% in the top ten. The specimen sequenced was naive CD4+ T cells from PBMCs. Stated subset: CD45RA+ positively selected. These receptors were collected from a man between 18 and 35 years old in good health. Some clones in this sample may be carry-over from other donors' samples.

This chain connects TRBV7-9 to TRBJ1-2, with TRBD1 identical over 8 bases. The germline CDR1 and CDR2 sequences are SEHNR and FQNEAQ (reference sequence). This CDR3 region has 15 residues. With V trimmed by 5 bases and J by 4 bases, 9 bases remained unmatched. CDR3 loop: CASSVGGTGLYGYTF. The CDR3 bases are TGTGCCAGCAGCGTCGGGGGGACAGGACTCTATGGCTACACCTTC.

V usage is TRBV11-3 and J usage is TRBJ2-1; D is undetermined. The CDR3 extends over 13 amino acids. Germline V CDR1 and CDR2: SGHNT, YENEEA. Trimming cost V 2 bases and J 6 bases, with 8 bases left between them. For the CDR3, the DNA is TGTGCCAGCAGCTTATTTTCTAGCAATGAGCAGTTCTTC. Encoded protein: CASSLFSSNEQFF.

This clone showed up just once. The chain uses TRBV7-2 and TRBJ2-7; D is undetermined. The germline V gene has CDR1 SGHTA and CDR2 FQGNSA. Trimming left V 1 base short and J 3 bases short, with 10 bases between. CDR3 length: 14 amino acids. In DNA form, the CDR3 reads TGTGCCAGCAGCTTAGTTGCCTGGGTCTACGAGCAGTACTTC. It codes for CASSLVAWVYEQYF.